Below are 29 T cell receptor beta chains sequenced from a single sample in a study of blood T cell repertoires in COVID-19. Method: immunoSEQ multiplex PCR; TCRdb's copy keeps in-frame clones and lacks some. The sample has 200,000 or so clones; more than 65% are singletons. Sequencing was carried out using PBMCs or T cells enriched from blood (not recorded which). The receptor set was obtained from a man aged 35-49 years who had recovered from COVID-19.

The CDR3 DNA follows: TGTGCCAGTACCTGGGGGCTAAGCACTGAAGCTTTCTTT. Translated, it gives CASTWGLSTEAFF. The chain employs TRBV19 and TRBJ1-1, with D possibly TRBD1 on 6 matching bases. This CDR3 comprises 13 residues. The germline V gene has CDR1 LNHDA and CDR2 SQIVND (reference sequence). With 7 bases removed from V and 4 bases from J, the gap between germline ends came to 13 bases.

This clone is termed medium-sized. This chain joins TRBV5-4 and TRBJ1-2; TRBD1 aligns across 11 bases. Trimming took 2 bases from V and 8 from J; bases not matched to a gene: 14. There are 17 residues in the CDR3. The germline gives CDR1 SGHNT, CDR2 YYREEE (reference sequence). The CDR3 reads CASSLTGQGVSRGGYTF. CDR3 coding DNA: TGTGCCAGCAGCTTAACGGGACAGGGGGTATCTCGGGGCGGCTACACCTTC.

CDR3 residues: CASSQKYGTPRDGYTF. The CDR3 coding sequence is TGCGCCAGCAGCCAAAAATATGGCACCCCGAGGGATGGCTACACCTTC. The V gene is TRBV4-3, the J gene TRBJ1-2; D gene uncertain. CDR3 length: 16 amino acids. V shed 2 bases and J shed 6 bases, with 19 bases lying between them. The germline gives CDR1 LGHNA, CDR2 YSLEER.

The chain is built from TRBV2 and TRBJ1-2, with 8 bases that match TRBD1. The V gene's germline CDR1 is SNHLY and CDR2 FYNNEI. The V segment lost 2 bases and the J segment 3 bases; nucleotides outside the gene matches: 2. This CDR3 comprises 14 residues. The CDR3 here is CASSERQGYYGYTF. As DNA, the CDR3 is TGTGCCAGCAGTGAACGACAGGGGTACTATGGCTACACCTTC.

This rearrangement joins TRBV19 to TRBJ2-7; the match to TRBD1 covers 9 bases. Trimming at V came to 5 bases and at J to 6 bases, leaving 8 bases not matched to a gene. The CDR3 has 14 amino acids. The V gene's germline CDR1 is LNHDA and CDR2 SQIVND (reference sequence). CDR3 region: CASSAGQGTGEQYF. CDR3 in DNA: TGTGCCAGTAGTGCGGGACAGGGTACGGGCGAGCAGTACTTC.

This chain uses TRBV2 with TRBJ1-6, with TRBD1 as a possible D gene (5 bases). Trimming took off 4 bases at V and 10 bases at J, with 23 bases between the two ends. The V gene's germline CDR1 is SNHLY and CDR2 FYNNEI. The length of the CDR3 is 17 residues. The CDR3 coding sequence is TGTGCCAGCAGTGGCACGGTTGTAGGGGCCCCTGGCTCACCCCTCCACTTT. Translating it yields CASSGTVVGAPGSPLHF.

V usage is TRBV10-3 and J usage is TRBJ1-2, with TRBD1 matching 11 bases. This CDR3 comprises 15 residues. V lost 2 bases and J lost 7; bases outside the gene matches: 6. Germline V lookup: CDR1 ENHRY, CDR2 SYGVKD. DNA for the CDR3: TGTGCCATCAGTGAGGGGACAGGGGGTTCTGGTGGCTACACCTTC. Amino acid sequence: CAISEGTGGSGGYTF.

The chain couples TRBV3-1 (or the pseudogene TRBV3-2) to TRBJ2-1; 8 bases map to TRBD2. The CDR3 extends over 13 amino acids. With 1 base clipped from V and 10 bases from J, the junction kept 3 bases outside the gene matches. Per germline, CDR1 LGHDT and CDR2 YNNKEL (reference sequence). The CDR3 spells CASSQGGGGEQFF. The CDR3 DNA is TGTGCCAGCAGCCAAGGAGGCGGGGGGGAGCAGTTCTTC.

The chain is built from TRBV19 and TRBJ1-5, with a possible D match to TRBD1 (6 bases). The CDR3 has 15 residues. The V gene's germline CDR1 is LNHDA and CDR2 SQIVND (reference sequence). Trimming took off 4 bases at V and 0 bases at J, with 10 bases between the two ends. Written as DNA, the CDR3 is TGTGCCAGTAGTACCCTGACAGGTAGCAATCAGCCCCAGCATTTT. Protein product: CASSTLTGSNQPQHF.

The J gene is TRBJ1-2, the V gene TRBV4-1; 10 bases line up with TRBD1. The CDR3 spans 16 residues. CDR1 is MGHRA, CDR2 YSYEKL, per germline. Trimming at V came to 3 bases and at J to 5 bases, leaving 9 bases not matched to a gene. The CDR3 sequence is CASSHGSDRGLYGYTF. The CDR3 coding sequence is TGCGCCAGCAGCCATGGCTCGGACAGGGGGTTATATGGCTACACCTTC.

The chain recombines TRBV7-9 with TRBJ1-1; maybe TRBD1 (5 bases). Germline V gene lookup returns CDR1 SEHNR and CDR2 FQNEAQ (reference sequence). V lost 5 bases, J lost 0 bases, and 16 bases lay in between. This CDR3 has 16 amino acids. The CDR3: CASSPGGGRMNTEAFF. CDR3 sequence (DNA): TGTGCCAGCAGCCCCGGGGGAGGCCGCATGAACACTGAAGCTTTCTTT.

The chain has TRBV7-9 and TRBJ2-7, with a possible D match to TRBD1 (6 bases). This CDR3 is built from 16 residues. The germline CDR1 and CDR2 sequences are SEHNR and FQNEAQ (reference sequence). V lost 5 bases and J 6 bases, leaving 23 bases between the germline ends. The CDR3, as DNA: TGTGCCAGCAGCCCCGAGGGGGTGGCCGCCACGAGCGAGCAGTACTTC. Its protein is CASSPEGVAATSEQYF.

This rearrangement joins TRBV11-3 to TRBJ2-5; weak D call: TRBD2 (6 bases). CDR1 and CDR2 (germline): SGHNT, YENEEA. The ends were cut back, 5 bases at V and 5 bases at J, with 6 bases in the middle. This CDR3 has 11 residues. This chain's CDR3 is CASSAGETQYF. CDR3 in DNA: TGTGCCAGCAGCGCGGGGGAGACCCAGTACTTC.

The chain uses TRBV10-3 and TRBJ1-1, with TRBD1 as a possible D gene (5 bases). CDR1 is ENHRY, CDR2 SYGVKD, per germline. V dropped 3 bases and J dropped 0 bases, with 11 bases sitting between them. The CDR3 has 15 amino acids. The DNA for the CDR3 is TGTGCCATCAGTGAACAGGAGACTTTGAACACTGAAGCTTTCTTT. Protein: CAISEQETLNTEAFF.

The chain links TRBV3-1 (or the pseudogene TRBV3-2) to TRBJ1-2; D remains ambiguous. The CDR3 loop spans 16 amino acids. Trimming took 1 base from V and 4 from J, leaving 16 bases between them. CDR1 is LGHDT, CDR2 YNNKEL, per germline (reference sequence). DNA of the CDR3: TGTGCCAGCAGCCAAGCCCGTGGATCCCCGGGCTATGGCTACACCTTC. Translation: CASSQARGSPGYGYTF.

The chain combines TRBV6-5 with TRBJ2-5; 10 bases align to TRBD2. Germline CDR1 MNHEY, CDR2 SVGAGI. The CDR3 runs 15 residues. V trimming: 5 bases; J trimming: 5 bases; junction bases outside the gene matches: 8. CDR3 bases: TGTGCCAGCAGTACTAGCGGGGATTTCGGCGAGACCCAGTACTTC. Residues: CASSTSGDFGETQYF.

This clone was found a few times. This rearrangement joins TRBV7-9 to TRBJ1-6, with a tentative D call TRBD1 (5 bases). There are 16 residues in the CDR3. The germline CDR1 and CDR2 sequences are SEHNR and FQNEAQ (reference sequence). V was trimmed by 2 bases and J by 6 bases, leaving 14 bases between them. The CDR3 sequence: CASSLSSSGGNSPLHF. CDR3 DNA sequence: TGTGCCAGCAGCTTATCCTCCTCGGGGGGTAATTCACCCCTCCACTTT.

This clone was counted a single time. This chain uses TRBV24-1 with TRBJ2-7, with 7 bases lining up with TRBD1. The V gene's germline CDR1 is KGHDR and CDR2 SFDVKD. Trimming removed 12 bases from V and 3 bases from J; junction bases left unmatched: 13. This CDR3 has 14 residues. The CDR3 is CASTGTAFGYEQYF. DNA of the CDR3: TGTGCCTCTACGGGGACAGCCTTTGGCTACGAGCAGTACTTC.

CDR3 nucleotide sequence: TGTGCCAGCAAGAGCGGAGACACCGGGGAGCTGTTTTTT. It is translated as CASKSGDTGELFF. This chain links TRBV12-3 or TRBV12-4 with TRBJ2-2, with D tentatively TRBD2 (5 bases). Trimming shortened V by 7 bases and J by 3 bases, and 9 bases separated the two germline ends. CDR3 size: 13 residues.

The table lists this clone with a few counts. The chain joins TRBV3-1 (or the pseudogene TRBV3-2) to TRBJ2-3; D gene unclear. From germline, CDR1 is LGHDT and CDR2 YNNKEL (reference sequence). The V and J ends lost 6 bases and 0 bases respectively, with 7 bases between them. The CDR3 consists of 13 residues. The CDR3 DNA reads TGTGCCAGCAGGCCGGGTAGCACAGATACGCAGTATTTT. The encoded protein is CASRPGSTDTQYF.

This clone was counted only a few times. This sequence joins TRBV25-1 and TRBJ2-7, with D perhaps matching TRBD1 (6 bases). V was shortened by 6 bases and J by 0 bases, with 12 bases between the two germline ends. The CDR3 contains 14 residues. In germline, CDR1 is MGHDK, CDR2 SYGVNS. CDR3 in amino acids: CASRGHTSSYEQYF. Here the CDR3 DNA reads TGTGCCAGCAGGGGACATACCAGCTCCTACGAGCAGTACTTC.

V and J are TRBV5-1 and TRBJ1-1; TRBD1 matches at 8 bases. The length of the CDR3 is 13 residues. The V gene end was trimmed by 2 bases and the J gene end by 4 bases; junction bases not matched to a gene: 1. Germline-derived CDR1 and CDR2 are SGHRS and YFSETQ. The DNA for the CDR3 is TGCGCCAGCAGCTTCGGACAGGGCACTGAAGCTTTCTTT. As protein: CASSFGQGTEAFF.

The DNA of the CDR3 is TGTGCCACGGGACAGGGGAATGACTATGGCTACACCTTC. Translation gives CATGQGNDYGYTF. The chain uses TRBV2 and TRBJ1-2, with 10 positions matching TRBD1. The V gene's germline CDR1 is SNHLY and CDR2 FYNNEI. The junction had 5 bases not matched to a gene; V was cut back by 10 bases and J by 3 bases. CDR3 length: 13 residues.

The CDR3 loop is CASSDRDLKNTIYF. CDR3 nucleotide sequence: TGTGCCAGCAGCGACCGGGATCTGAAAAACACCATATATTTT. The V call is TRBV6-5, the J call TRBJ1-3; D uncertain. Trimming removed 6 bases at V and 6 bases at J, with 15 bases between. Germline V gives CDR1 MNHEY, CDR2 SVGAGI. CDR3 length: 14 amino acids.

This clone appeared once. The junction differs from germline at one of its ends, possibly a read error. The V and J genes are TRBV2 and TRBJ1-2; tentatively, D is TRBD1 (5 bases). Germline loops: CDR1 SNHLY, CDR2 FYNNEI. This CDR3 is built from 11 residues. CDR3 DNA: TGTGCCAGCAGTGTTGTGACAGAGCTCGTCTTC. Translating it yields CASSVVTELVF. Combining the CDR3 with reference TRBV2 and TRBJ1-2 gives the whole variable domain EPEVTQTPSHQVTQMGQEVILRCVPISNHLYFYWYRQILGQKVEFLVSFYNNEISEKSEIFDDQFSVERPDGSNFTLKIRSTKLEDSAMYFCASSVVTELVFGSGTRLTVV.

The chain couples TRBV4-2 to TRBJ1-1; 11 bases map to TRBD1. The CDR3 has 14 amino acids. J lost 7 bases, V lost 0 bases, and 1 base had no gene match. Germline CDR1 LGHNA, CDR2 YNFKEQ. The CDR3 DNA reads TGTGCCAGCAGCCAAGAAGGGACAGGGGGTGAAGCTTTCTTT. Protein product: CASSQEGTGGEAFF.

The rearrangement links TRBV9 to TRBJ1-1; D is undetermined. Trimming removed 0 bases from V and 1 base from J, with 7 bases in between. The germline V gene has CDR1 SGDLS and CDR2 YYNGEE. CDR3 length: 14 amino acids. DNA of the CDR3: TGTGCCAGCAGCGTAGGTGTAGCGAACACTGAAGCTTTCTTT. This encodes CASSVGVANTEAFF.

V usage is TRBV10-3 and J usage is TRBJ1-4; D gene uncertain. This CDR3 is 17 amino acids long. Germline V gives CDR1 ENHRY, CDR2 SYGVKD. V lost 0 bases and J lost 0, with 11 bases in between. The CDR3 protein is CAISESVGVPTNEKLFF. In DNA form, the CDR3 reads TGTGCCATCAGTGAGTCCGTGGGAGTCCCAACTAATGAAAAACTGTTTTTT.

This clone was detected only once. This rearrangement joins TRBV27 to TRBJ1-2, with D perhaps matching TRBD1 (5 bases). CDR1 MNHEY and CDR2 SMNVEV come from the germline V gene (reference sequence). Trimming left V 3 bases short and J 0 bases short, with 8 bases between. This CDR3 spans 14 amino acids. This CDR3 reads CASSFDSSNYGYTF. CDR3 DNA sequence: TGTGCCAGCAGTTTTGACAGTTCTAACTATGGCTACACCTTC.